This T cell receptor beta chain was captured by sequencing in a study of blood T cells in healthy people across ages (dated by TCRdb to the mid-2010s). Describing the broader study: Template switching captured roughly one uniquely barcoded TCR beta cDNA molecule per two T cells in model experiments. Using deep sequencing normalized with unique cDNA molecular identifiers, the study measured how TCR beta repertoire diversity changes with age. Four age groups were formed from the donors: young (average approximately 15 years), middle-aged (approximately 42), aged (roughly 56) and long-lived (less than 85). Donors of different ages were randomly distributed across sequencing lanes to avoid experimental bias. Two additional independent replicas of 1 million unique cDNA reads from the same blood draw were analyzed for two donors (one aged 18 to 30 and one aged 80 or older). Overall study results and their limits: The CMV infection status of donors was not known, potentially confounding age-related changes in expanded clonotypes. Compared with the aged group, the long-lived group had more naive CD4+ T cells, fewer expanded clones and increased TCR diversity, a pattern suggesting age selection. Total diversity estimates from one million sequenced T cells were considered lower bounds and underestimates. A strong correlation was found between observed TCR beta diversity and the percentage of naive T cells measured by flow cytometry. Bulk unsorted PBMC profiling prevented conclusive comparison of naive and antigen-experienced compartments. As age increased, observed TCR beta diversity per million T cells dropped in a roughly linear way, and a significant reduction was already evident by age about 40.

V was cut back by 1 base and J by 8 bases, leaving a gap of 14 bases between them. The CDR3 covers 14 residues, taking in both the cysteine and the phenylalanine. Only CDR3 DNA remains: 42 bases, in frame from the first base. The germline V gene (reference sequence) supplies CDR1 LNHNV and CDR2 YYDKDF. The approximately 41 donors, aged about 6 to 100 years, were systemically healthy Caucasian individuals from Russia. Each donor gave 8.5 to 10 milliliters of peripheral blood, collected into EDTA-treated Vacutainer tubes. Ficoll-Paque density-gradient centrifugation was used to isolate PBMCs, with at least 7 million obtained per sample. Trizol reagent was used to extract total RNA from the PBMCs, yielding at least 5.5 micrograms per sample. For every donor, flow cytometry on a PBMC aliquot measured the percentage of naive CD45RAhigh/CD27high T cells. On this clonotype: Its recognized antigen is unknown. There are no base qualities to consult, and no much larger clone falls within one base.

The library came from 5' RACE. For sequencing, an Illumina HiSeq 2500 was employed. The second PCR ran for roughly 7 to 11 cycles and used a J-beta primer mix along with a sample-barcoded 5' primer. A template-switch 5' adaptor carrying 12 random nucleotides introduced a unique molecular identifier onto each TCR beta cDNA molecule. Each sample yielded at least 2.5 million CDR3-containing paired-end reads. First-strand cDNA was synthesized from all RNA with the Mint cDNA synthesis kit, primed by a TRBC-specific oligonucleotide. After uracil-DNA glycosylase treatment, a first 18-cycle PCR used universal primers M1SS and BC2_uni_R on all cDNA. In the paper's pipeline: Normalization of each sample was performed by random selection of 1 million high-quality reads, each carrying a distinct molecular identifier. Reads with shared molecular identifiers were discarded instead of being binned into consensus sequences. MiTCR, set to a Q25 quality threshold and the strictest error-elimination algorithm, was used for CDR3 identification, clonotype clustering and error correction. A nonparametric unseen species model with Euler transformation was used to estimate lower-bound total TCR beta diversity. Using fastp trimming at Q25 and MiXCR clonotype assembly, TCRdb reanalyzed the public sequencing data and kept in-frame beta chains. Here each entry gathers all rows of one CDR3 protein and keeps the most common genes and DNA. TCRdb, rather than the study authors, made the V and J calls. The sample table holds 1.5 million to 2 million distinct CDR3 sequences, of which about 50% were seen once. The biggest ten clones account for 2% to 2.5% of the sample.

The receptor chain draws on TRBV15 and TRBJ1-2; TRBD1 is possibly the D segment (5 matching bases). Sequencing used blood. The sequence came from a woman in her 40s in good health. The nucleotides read TGTGCCACCAGCAGAGTTGGGACTCCGGGCGGCTACACCTTC. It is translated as CATSRVGTPGGYTF.